Detailed here is one T cell receptor (beta chain). These data come from a study of identical twins. CDR3 length: 15 residues. Per the germline V gene, CDR1 is MNHEY and CDR2 is SVGAGI. Between the trimmed V and J ends, which lost 2 bases and 11 bases, there was a span of 21 bases. Each CDR3 protein gets one entry after TCRdb re-called the 5' RACE reads with MiXCR. In the table there are more than 1.5 million distinct CDR3 sequences, about 32% of which are singletons. This sequence joins TRBV6-5 and TRBJ2-5; D ambiguous. This TCR was recovered from a newborn girl in good health. The specimen was cord blood. The CDR3 reads CASSYHRNSYNEQYF. The CDR3 DNA is TGTGCCAGCAGTTACCACCGGAACTCCTACAATGAGCAGTACTTC.